Presented here are 14 T cell receptor beta chains from one specimen sequenced in a study of shared clonotypes between healthy human individuals. Some clones are missing from TCRdb's copy, which holds only in-frame ones; the method was immunoSEQ multiplex PCR. The table records some 490,000 clones, more than 65% of them present only once. The sample consisted of PBMCs. Receptors were obtained from a woman aged 35 to 49 in good health. Some clones in this sample may be carry-over from other donors' samples.

The table lists this clone with a count of one. The J gene is TRBJ1-1, the V gene TRBV5-4; TRBD1 agrees at 8 bases. This CDR3 comprises 15 residues. CDR1 SGHNT and CDR2 YYREEE come from the germline V gene (reference sequence). V dropped 0 bases and J dropped 6; count of bases not matched to a gene: 7. CDR3 region: CASSLEGGQAPEAFF. In DNA form, the CDR3 reads TGTGCCAGCAGCTTGGAGGGGGGACAGGCGCCTGAAGCTTTCTTT.

This clone was observed a handful of times. V gene TRBV30 combines with J gene TRBJ1-3; D is uncertain. The DNA end favors TRBJ2-2, so the J call may be wrong. Germline V gives CDR1 GTSNPN, CDR2 SVGIG (reference sequence). This CDR3 is built from 14 residues. The CDR3 region has the DNA TGTGCCTGGAGTGTGAGGCGGAACACCGGGGAGCTGTTTTTT. It codes for CAWSVRRNTGELFF.

The rearrangement uses TRBV19 and TRBJ2-2; TRBD2 matches at 9 bases. Germline loops: CDR1 LNHDA, CDR2 SQIVND (reference sequence). This CDR3 is built from 14 residues. V was pared by 4 bases and J by 5 bases, with 2 bases of the junction left unmatched. CDR3 sequence: CASSSGRATGELFF. The CDR3 nucleotides read TGTGCCAGTAGTAGCGGGAGGGCAACCGGGGAGCTGTTTTTT.

The gene calls are TRBV27 and TRBJ2-7, with TRBD1 as a possible D gene (6 bases). V was pared by 6 bases and J by 4 bases, with 10 bases between. Germline V gene sequence: CDR1 MNHEY, CDR2 SMNVEV (reference sequence). The CDR3 runs 12 residues. The CDR3, as DNA: TGTGCCAGCAGGATTGACAGGTACGAGCAGTACTTC. This translates into CASRIDRYEQYF.

The chain combines TRBV28 with TRBJ2-1; D unresolved. V was clipped by 7 bases and J by 0 bases, with 4 bases between them. This CDR3 is 12 amino acids long. From germline, CDR1 is MDHEN and CDR2 SYDVKM. CDR3 loop: CASTGSYNEQFF. The CDR3 coding sequence is TGTGCCAGCACGGGCTCCTACAATGAGCAGTTCTTC.

Only one count was recorded for this clone. This rearrangement joins TRBV28 to TRBJ2-1; D is ambiguous. V was pared by 5 bases and J by 9 bases, with 8 bases between. Germline CDR1 MDHEN, CDR2 SYDVKM. This CDR3 is 11 amino acids long. In DNA form, the CDR3 reads TGTGCCAGCAGTCCCCTTCGTGAGCAGTTCTTC. Amino acid sequence: CASSPLREQFF.

The chain has TRBV6-5 and TRBJ2-7; 7 nucleotides match TRBD2. Trimming removed 6 bases from V and 4 bases from J; junction bases left unmatched: 12. This CDR3 is 15 amino acids long. CDR1 is MNHEY, CDR2 SVGAGI, per germline. The CDR3 here is CASRSSRDYSYEQYF. The DNA of the CDR3 is TGTGCCAGCAGATCGTCCCGGGACTACTCTTACGAGCAGTACTTC.

The chain joins TRBV10-3 to TRBJ2-1, with D perhaps TRBD1 (5 bases). The CDR3 contains 13 residues. Germline V CDR1 and CDR2: ENHRY, SYGVKD. The V gene lost 2 bases and the J gene lost 8 bases, with 10 bases spanning the gap. DNA for the CDR3: TGTGCCATCAGTGAGAGGGGCCTCGATGAGCAGTTCTTC. Encoded protein: CAISERGLDEQFF.

The rearrangement links TRBV5-6 to TRBJ2-7, with D possibly TRBD2 on 5 matching bases. The CDR3 totals 13 residues. V shed 5 bases and J shed 2 bases, with 11 bases lying between them. CDR1 is SGHDT and CDR2 is YYEEEE in the germline V gene. CDR3: CASSLTGTYEQYF. CDR3 coding DNA: TGTGCCAGCAGTCTGACGGGGACCTACGAGCAGTACTTC.

This clone was recorded once. The chain links TRBV5-1 to TRBJ2-1; TRBD1 matches 7 bases. The V gene's germline CDR1 is SGHRS and CDR2 YFSETQ. The CDR3 consists of 15 residues. The V segment lost 4 bases and the J segment 5 bases; nucleotides outside the gene matches: 9. DNA for the CDR3: TGCGCCAGCAGCGTGGACAGGATTGTAAACAATGAGCAGTTCTTC. Residues: CASSVDRIVNNEQFF.

A few counts support this clone. The chain couples TRBV5-4 to TRBJ1-3, with TRBD1 as a possible D gene (6 bases). The CDR3 runs to 14 residues. Trimming left V 3 bases short and J 4 bases short, with 11 bases between. CDR1 is SGHNT and CDR2 is YYREEE in the germline V gene (reference sequence). CDR3 nucleotide sequence: TGTGCCAGCAGCTCTTGGACAGACGGAAACACCATATATTTT. As protein: CASSSWTDGNTIYF.

This clone was seen many times. The chain is built from TRBV5-1 and TRBJ2-3; D is ambiguous. CDR1 is SGHRS, CDR2 YFSETQ, per germline. CDR3 length: 11 residues. V lost 0 bases, J lost 6 bases, and 2 bases lay in between. Here the CDR3 reads CASSLGDTQYF. The DNA for the CDR3 is TGCGCCAGCAGCTTGGGGGATACGCAGTATTTT. The whole variable domain, filled in from reference TRBV5-1 and TRBJ2-3, reads KAGVTQTPRYLIKTRGQQVTLSCSPISGHRSVSWYQQTPGQGLQFLFEYFSETQRNKGNFPGRFSGRQFSNSRSEMNVSTLELGDSALYLCASSLGDTQYFGPGTRLTVL.

The chain is built from TRBV10-3 and TRBJ1-4; D gene unclear. CDR3 size: 13 residues. Trimming shortened V by 6 bases and J by 11 bases, and 16 bases separated the two germline ends. Germline V gene lookup returns CDR1 ENHRY and CDR2 SYGVKD. The CDR3: CAIRPNDSGKLFF. The CDR3 DNA reads as TGTGCCATCAGGCCCAACGATTCGGGGAAACTGTTTTTT.

The chain joins TRBV27 to TRBJ2-5, with a tentative D call TRBD1 (6 bases). This CDR3 comprises 15 residues. Germline CDR1 reads MNHEY; CDR2 reads SMNVEV (reference sequence). Deletions cut 6 bases from V and 5 bases from J, with 19 bases between. CDR3 loop: CASSRTAILQETQYF. Here the CDR3 DNA reads TGTGCCAGCAGCCGGACAGCCATCCTACAGGAGACCCAGTACTTC.